The clone carrying this TCR beta chain was detected only a few times. The antigen is undetermined. This sample is drawn from a study of T cells in Graves' hyperthyroidism and ophthalmopathy. Study-wide points: The model anticipated ophthalmopathy a median around six months pre-onset.

The V end lost 7 bases, the J end lost 5 bases, and 17 bases lay between the germline ends. The germline V gene encodes CDR1 SNHLY and CDR2 FYNNEI. This CDR3 has 14 amino acids. PBMCs were obtained from 10 ml fresh peripheral blood. The investigators amplified TCR beta CDR3 regions from RNA transcripts. In the first-round RT-PCR of the TCR CDR3, the HTBI primer set was used. TCRdb analysed the multiplex PCR reads with MiXCR anew, one entry per CDR3 protein. Counted here are about 380,000 distinct CDR3 sequences, less than 20% occurring once; the ten biggest clones make up over 35%. This chain uses TRBV2 with TRBJ2-5, with D perhaps given as TRBD1 or TRBD2 (6 bases each). Sequencing was done on a sample of blood. The sequence derives from a man younger than 35 with Graves' ophthalmopathy. In nucleotides, the CDR3 is TGTGCCAGCAAGGCAGCCCGGGGGCTGGAGACCCAGTACTTC. Amino acid sequence: CASKAARGLETQYF. The entire variable domain, with the rest obtained from reference TRBV2 and TRBJ2-5, is as follows: EPEVTQTPSHQVTQMGQEVILRCVPISNHLYFYWYRQILGQKVEFLVSFYNNEISEKSEIFDDQFSVERPDGSNFTLKIRSTKLEDSAMYFCASKAARGLETQYFGPGTRLLVL.